This entry is about one T cell receptor beta chain. Its antigen is unidentified. This specimen belongs to a study of CD8+CD57+ T cells in acquired aplastic anemia. Study-level information: DNA recovered from sorted CD4+ and CD8+ cells had a mean of 3.2 ug. Healthy donors gave approximately 10 million reads on average for CD4+ cells. Broader study findings: Statistical testing detected no significant gap in CD8+ Simpson's diversity between patients and controls. Between patients and controls, 25 to 30 CD8+ CDR3 sequences were found in common.

CDR3 and TCR beta VDJ profiling relied on a genomic DNA template. TCRdb re-derived calls from the reads in MiXCR, one entry per CDR3 protein. The repertoire holds some 42,000 distinct CDR3 sequences, with 65% to 70% as singletons. The V and J ends lost 4 bases and 0 bases respectively, with 4 bases between them. The CDR3 has 13 residues. The germline gives CDR1 SEHNR, CDR2 FQNEAQ (reference sequence). Sequencing was done on a sample of sorted CD4+, CD8+, or CD8+CD57+ T cells (not recorded which) from PBMCs. The chain joins TRBV7-9 to TRBJ1-5, with D unresolved. This TCR derives from a human donor in good health, serving as a control. This chain's CDR3 is CASSYNSNQPQHF. The CDR3 DNA follows: TGTGCCAGCAGCTATAATAGCAATCAGCCCCAGCATTTT.